A selection of T cell receptor beta chains follows, all from one sample in a study of T cells after yellow fever vaccination. A single record per CDR3 protein comes from TCRdb applying MiXCR to the 5' RACE reads. The data hold a few hundred thousand distinct CDR3 sequences, with around 6.5% observed a single time. The input for sequencing was PBMCs, taken 5 days after the yellow fever booster vaccination. The origin of the receptors is a man aged 25-45 years who received the YFV17D yellow fever vaccine. CDR3s include the opening cysteine and the closing phenylalanine or tryptophan. A D gene is named only where the DNA matches it firmly. Clone size appears in some rows only: once, few, many, or a class for an expanded clone.

d_call: TRBD1; v_call: TRBV10-3; clone_size: .; j_call: TRBJ2-5; cdr3_aa: CATGTGSQETQYF; cdr3_nt: TGTGCCACTGGGACAGGGAGCCAAGAGACCCAGTACTTC
d_call: .; v_call: TRBV2; clone_size: .; j_call: TRBJ2-3; cdr3_aa: CASSEESTDTQYF; cdr3_nt: TGTGCCAGCAGTGAAGAATCCACAGATACGCAGTATTTT
d_call: TRBD2; v_call: TRBV5-1; clone_size: many; j_call: TRBJ2-7; cdr3_aa: CASSLTSGSYEQYF; cdr3_nt: TGTGCCAGCAGTTTAACTAGCGGGAGCTACGAGCAGTACTTC
d_call: .; v_call: TRBV9; clone_size: .; j_call: TRBJ2-3; cdr3_aa: CASSVWGPDTQYF; cdr3_nt: TGTGCCAGCAGCGTCTGGGGGCCAGATACGCAGTATTTT
d_call: .; v_call: TRBV12-3/TRBV12-4; clone_size: many; j_call: TRBJ2-1; cdr3_aa: CASARGGEQFF; cdr3_nt: TGTGCCAGCGCCCGAGGGGGTGAGCAGTTCTTC
d_call: .; v_call: TRBV28; clone_size: few; j_call: TRBJ1-2; cdr3_aa: CASSSGAGNYGYTF; cdr3_nt: TGTGCCAGCAGTTCAGGGGCAGGGAACTATGGCTACACCTTC
d_call: .; v_call: TRBV7-2; clone_size: many; j_call: TRBJ2-7; cdr3_aa: CASRTSYEQYF; cdr3_nt: TGTGCCAGCAGGACTTCTTACGAGCAGTACTTC
d_call: TRBD2; v_call: TRBV3-1; clone_size: .; j_call: TRBJ2-1; cdr3_aa: CASSQRTSGNNEQFF; cdr3_nt: TGTGCCAGCAGCCAACGGACTAGCGGTAACAATGAGCAGTTCTTC
d_call: TRBD1; v_call: TRBV5-1; clone_size: few; j_call: TRBJ1-1; cdr3_aa: CASGRTGATEAFF; cdr3_nt: TGCGCCAGCGGCAGAACAGGGGCCACTGAAGCTTTCTTT
d_call: TRBD2; v_call: TRBV7-9; clone_size: .; j_call: TRBJ2-3; cdr3_aa: CASTSGRDTDTQYF; cdr3_nt: TGTGCCAGCACTAGCGGGAGGGACACAGATACGCAGTATTTT
d_call: TRBD2; v_call: TRBV9; clone_size: many; j_call: TRBJ2-2; cdr3_aa: CASRGAGAGELFF; cdr3_nt: TGTGCCAGCCGGGGTGCGGGAGCCGGGGAGCTGTTTTTT
d_call: TRBD2; v_call: TRBV5-6; clone_size: few; j_call: TRBJ2-7; cdr3_aa: CASSRTSDYEQYF; cdr3_nt: TGTGCCAGCAGCCGGACTAGCGACTACGAGCAGTACTTC
d_call: .; v_call: TRBV12-2; clone_size: .; j_call: TRBJ1-4; cdr3_aa: CASRLGPDRRHEKLFF; cdr3_nt: TGTGCAAGTCGCTTAGGTCCGGACAGGCGGCATGAAAAACTGTTTTTT
d_call: TRBD1; v_call: TRBV20-1; clone_size: many; j_call: TRBJ1-5; cdr3_aa: CSASRDRDNQPQHF; cdr3_nt: TGCAGTGCTAGCCGGGACAGGGACAATCAGCCCCAGCATTTT
d_call: .; v_call: TRBV9; clone_size: few; j_call: TRBJ1-3; cdr3_aa: CASRANSGNTIYF; cdr3_nt: TGTGCCAGCAGAGCGAACTCTGGAAACACCATATATTTT
d_call: .; v_call: TRBV7-6; clone_size: .; j_call: TRBJ2-5; cdr3_aa: CASSLVPGPKETQYF; cdr3_nt: TGTGCCAGCAGCTTAGTACCGGGACCTAAAGAGACCCAGTACTTC
d_call: TRBD1; v_call: TRBV5-8; clone_size: few; j_call: TRBJ2-1; cdr3_aa: CASSQGDRGRIEQFF; cdr3_nt: TGTGCCAGCAGCCAAGGGGACAGGGGGCGCATTGAGCAGTTCTTC
d_call: TRBD1; v_call: TRBV20-1; clone_size: few; j_call: TRBJ2-7; cdr3_aa: CSARVPGQGSYEQYF; cdr3_nt: TGCAGTGCTAGAGTTCCGGGACAGGGGAGCTACGAGCAGTACTTC
d_call: .; v_call: TRBV24-1; clone_size: few; j_call: TRBJ2-1; cdr3_aa: CATSVPICSSYNEQFF; cdr3_nt: TGTGCCACCAGTGTCCCTATTTGCAGCTCCTACAATGAGCAGTTCTTC
d_call: TRBD2; v_call: TRBV12-3/TRBV12-4; clone_size: .; j_call: TRBJ2-3; cdr3_aa: CASSPGTSGGGDTQYF; cdr3_nt: TGTGCCAGCAGCCCCGGGACTAGCGGGGGGGGAGATACGCAGTATTTT
d_call: .; v_call: TRBV6-2/TRBV6-3; clone_size: .; j_call: TRBJ1-1; cdr3_aa: CASSYMSRPGNLNTEAFF; cdr3_nt: TGTGCCAGCAGTTATATGAGCCGCCCCGGGAACCTGAACACTGAAGCTTTCTTT
d_call: TRBD2; v_call: TRBV20-1; clone_size: many; j_call: TRBJ2-5; cdr3_aa: CSLAGGVETQYF; cdr3_nt: TGCAGCCTAGCGGGGGGGGTTGAGACCCAGTACTTC
d_call: .; v_call: TRBV2; clone_size: many; j_call: TRBJ2-1; cdr3_aa: CASEPGRANEQFF; cdr3_nt: TGTGCCAGCGAACCGGGCAGGGCCAATGAGCAGTTCTTC
d_call: .; v_call: TRBV19; clone_size: .; j_call: TRBJ1-4; cdr3_aa: CASSTRGERVQEKLFF; cdr3_nt: TGTGCCAGTAGTACCCGCGGGGAAAGGGTACAGGAAAAACTGTTTTTT
d_call: .; v_call: TRBV29-1; clone_size: few; j_call: TRBJ2-3; cdr3_aa: CSVFKEADTQYF; cdr3_nt: TGCAGCGTTTTCAAGGAGGCAGATACGCAGTATTTT
d_call: TRBD2; v_call: TRBV20-1; clone_size: many; j_call: TRBJ2-5; cdr3_aa: CSASPSTSGETQYF; cdr3_nt: TGCAGTGCTAGCCCCTCGACTAGCGGGGAGACCCAGTACTTC
d_call: .; v_call: TRBV24-1; clone_size: .; j_call: TRBJ1-2; cdr3_aa: CATSDSGARQGYTF; cdr3_nt: TGTGCCACCAGTGATTCAGGGGCGAGACAAGGCTACACCTTC
d_call: TRBD2; v_call: TRBV29-1; clone_size: few; j_call: TRBJ2-2; cdr3_aa: CSVASGSGSGELFF; cdr3_nt: TGCAGCGTTGCTAGCGGGAGTGGATCCGGGGAGCTGTTTTTT
d_call: .; v_call: TRBV11-3; clone_size: .; j_call: TRBJ1-4; cdr3_aa: CASSLVEPKGATNEKLFF; cdr3_nt: TGTGCCAGCAGCTTAGTAGAACCGAAAGGGGCAACTAATGAAAAACTGTTTTTT
d_call: .; v_call: TRBV7-2; clone_size: few; j_call: TRBJ2-5; cdr3_aa: CASKLSGETQYF; cdr3_nt: TGTGCCAGCAAACTTTCCGGCGAGACCCAGTACTTC
d_call: TRBD1; v_call: TRBV20-1; clone_size: few; j_call: TRBJ1-5; cdr3_aa: CSARGRTGGLDNRRNQPQHF; cdr3_nt: TGCAGTGCTAGAGGACGGACAGGGGGCCTAGACAATAGGCGCAATCAGCCCCAGCATTTT
d_call: TRBD1; v_call: TRBV20-1; clone_size: .; j_call: TRBJ2-3; cdr3_aa: CSALRQGQDTQYF; cdr3_nt: TGCAGTGCCCTGAGACAGGGGCAAGATACGCAGTATTTT
d_call: TRBD1; v_call: TRBV7-8; clone_size: many; j_call: TRBJ2-3; cdr3_aa: CASRRTGDTQYF; cdr3_nt: TGTGCCAGCCGTCGGACAGGGGATACGCAGTATTTT
d_call: TRBD2; v_call: TRBV7-9; clone_size: few; j_call: TRBJ2-7; cdr3_aa: CASSLALRESSEQYF; cdr3_nt: TGTGCCAGCAGCTTAGCTCTGCGGGAGTCTTCCGAGCAGTACTTC
d_call: .; v_call: TRBV9; clone_size: many; j_call: TRBJ2-7; cdr3_aa: CASTPKQNSYEQYF; cdr3_nt: TGTGCCAGCACCCCAAAGCAGAACTCCTACGAGCAGTACTTC
d_call: .; v_call: TRBV4-3; clone_size: few; j_call: TRBJ2-1; cdr3_aa: CASSARERDEQFF; cdr3_nt: TGCGCCAGCAGCGCCCGTGAGCGCGATGAGCAGTTCTTC
d_call: .; v_call: TRBV7-6; clone_size: .; j_call: TRBJ2-2; cdr3_aa: CASSLVVSGNTGELFF; cdr3_nt: TGTGCCAGCAGCTTAGTGGTTAGCGGAAACACCGGGGAGCTGTTTTTT
d_call: .; v_call: TRBV12-3/TRBV12-4; clone_size: .; j_call: TRBJ2-1; cdr3_aa: CAIVRTDSYNEQFF; cdr3_nt: TGTGCCATCGTACGGACAGACTCCTACAATGAGCAGTTCTTC
d_call: .; v_call: TRBV7-2; clone_size: .; j_call: TRBJ1-1; cdr3_aa: CASSLDSVSEAFF; cdr3_nt: TGTGCCAGCAGCTTAGATAGCGTGTCTGAAGCTTTCTTT
d_call: .; v_call: TRBV20-1; clone_size: few; j_call: TRBJ1-5; cdr3_aa: CSAPGTNQPQHF; cdr3_nt: TGCAGTGCTCCCGGGACTAATCAGCCCCAGCATTTT
d_call: .; v_call: TRBV5-1; clone_size: few; j_call: TRBJ2-2; cdr3_aa: CASSGGTRYTGELFF; cdr3_nt: TGCGCCAGCAGCGGAGGAACTAGATACACCGGGGAGCTGTTTTTT
d_call: .; v_call: TRBV25-1; clone_size: .; j_call: TRBJ2-3; cdr3_aa: CASSYRAHTQYF; cdr3_nt: TGTGCCAGCAGTTACAGAGCCCATACGCAGTATTTT
d_call: .; v_call: TRBV15; clone_size: many; j_call: TRBJ2-7; cdr3_aa: CATSRVRGAEQYF; cdr3_nt: TGTGCCACCAGCAGAGTTAGAGGGGCCGAGCAGTACTTC
d_call: .; v_call: TRBV5-1; clone_size: many; j_call: TRBJ1-2; cdr3_aa: CASSLGSSYGYTF; cdr3_nt: TGCGCCAGCAGCCTCGGGTCTAGCTATGGCTACACCTTC
d_call: .; v_call: TRBV21-1; clone_size: .; j_call: TRBJ2-1; cdr3_aa: CASTSYRASSNEQFF; cdr3_nt: TGTGCCAGCACCTCATACAGGGCCAGCAGCAATGAGCAGTTCTTC
d_call: .; v_call: TRBV9; clone_size: few; j_call: TRBJ2-3; cdr3_aa: CASSGGVGTDTQYF; cdr3_nt: TGTGCCAGCAGCGGTGGAGTGGGCACAGATACGCAGTATTTT
d_call: TRBD1; v_call: TRBV25-1; clone_size: few; j_call: TRBJ1-4; cdr3_aa: CASSRQGAKSEKLFF; cdr3_nt: TGTGCCAGCAGTAGACAGGGGGCGAAAAGTGAAAAACTGTTTTTT
d_call: TRBD2; v_call: TRBV11-2; clone_size: many; j_call: TRBJ2-1; cdr3_aa: CASSLEWGLALDNEQFF; cdr3_nt: TGTGCCAGCAGCTTAGAGTGGGGACTAGCGCTAGACAATGAGCAGTTCTTC
d_call: TRBD2; v_call: TRBV5-1; clone_size: many; j_call: TRBJ2-3; cdr3_aa: CASSLSGRVSTDTQYF; cdr3_nt: TGCGCCAGCAGCTTGAGCGGGAGGGTTTCCACAGATACGCAGTATTTT
d_call: .; v_call: TRBV24-1; clone_size: .; j_call: TRBJ2-5; cdr3_aa: CATSDFEQTQYF; cdr3_nt: TGTGCCACCAGTGATTTTGAACAGACCCAGTACTTC
d_call: .; v_call: TRBV7-2; clone_size: many; j_call: TRBJ2-7; cdr3_aa: CASSSYPVQIPYEQYF; cdr3_nt: TGTGCCAGCAGCTCCTACCCCGTGCAGATTCCCTACGAGCAGTACTTC
d_call: .; v_call: TRBV19; clone_size: many; j_call: TRBJ1-5; cdr3_aa: CASSPKGGARVGPQHF; cdr3_nt: TGTGCCAGTAGTCCCAAAGGAGGGGCAAGGGTGGGGCCCCAGCATTTT